This T cell receptor beta chain was recovered during a study of prognosis after radiotherapy for stage I lung cancer (dated by TCRdb to the early 2020s). A note on the overall study: Between April 2018 and early 2019, 15 to 20 patients with stage I NSCLC were enrolled in Nanjing, China. Newly diagnosed primary stage I lung tumors occurred in roughly 15 patients, and oligometastatic NSCLC after surgical resection of the primary tumor occurred in a few. Every patient was regarded as medically inoperable, because of comorbidities in about a dozen cases and refusal of surgery in roughly 7 cases. The cohort included more than 10 men and about six women, with a median age of approximately 73 years and a range of about 53 to 95 years. Tumor histology was squamous cell carcinoma in 7 or 8 patients and adenocarcinoma in roughly 12. SBRT was given in 3 to 5 fractions with a biologically effective dose of at least 100 Gy, using image-guided IMRT or VMAT. In every patient, SBRT was given without any concurrent therapy. About 20% of the 19 patients developed distant metastases after SBRT, at a median of approximately 7 months; the other 15 showed no significant progression. Peripheral blood TCR beta repertoires were profiled in stage I NSCLC patients before and after stereotactic body radiotherapy, and the repertoires were related to distant failure. For each of the 20 or so patients, one blood sample was taken before SBRT and one after, so the study sequenced about 38 samples in total.

Two rounds of multiplex PCR were performed to amplify the TCR beta CDR3 region from genomic DNA. The first PCR round used primers specific to each TRBV and TRBJ gene, and the primer sequences were filed in Chinese patent CN105087789A. Universal primers were used in the second PCR round. The Roche High Pure PCR Template Preparation Kit was used to extract genomic DNA from the frozen PBMCs. An Illumina HiSeq 3000 was used to sequence the libraries paired-end with 151 bp reads. As for the authors' bioinformatics: CutAdapt was used to discard raw reads that did not contain the multiplex PCR primer sequences. PEAR was used to merge high-quality paired reads into contigs. TRB V, D and J gene segments were assigned to each contig with MiXCR by alignment to reference sequences. To remove sequencing errors, CDR3 sequences were clustered according to base quality and sequence similarity. Shannon entropy, normalized by the natural log of the productive TCR sequence number, served as the measure of diversity. To get clonality, Shannon entropy was divided by the natural log of the number of unique clonotypes, and that result was subtracted from one. Progression-free survival cut-offs for repertoire metrics were chosen using the Youden index of ROC curves, with analyses run in R 3.5.3. TCRdb handled the public reads itself, with Q25 trimming in fastp and clone calling in MiXCR, and kept productive beta chains. Rows are combined by CDR3 protein, so each entry shows the most common genes and DNA. TCRdb's processing, not the study's, gives the V and J calls here. In this sample the table shows roughly 30,000 distinct CDR3 sequences, roughly 40% of which occur a single time. The ten biggest clones cover less than 40% of the sample.

This clonotype has ten or more counts. Its binding antigen is unknown. Base qualities are not at hand, and no much larger clone is one base apart. What the research found in general, with its limitations: Limitations of the study included a small cohort and short follow-up, and the study findings need independent validation. TRBV and TRBJ usage frequencies reportedly differed by metastasis status, in two V genes at baseline and in fewer than 10 V and two J genes after SBRT. None of the reported P values were adjusted for multiple comparisons. A decrease in unique TCR clone counts was observed after SBRT (median 10,088 before versus fewer than 8,000 after; Wilcoxon paired P=0.011). Tumor specificity of expanded TCR clones was not determined. Post-SBRT Shannon entropy and its change from baseline were lower in patients who developed distant metastases; baseline Shannon entropy was not associated with metastases.

All patients had node-negative disease on CT and PET/CT, and none had a history of other malignancies or prior chemotherapy or radiotherapy. At each of two time points, about 6.1 milliliters of peripheral venous blood were collected into EDTA tubes. Ficoll-Paque Plus density-gradient centrifugation was used to isolate PBMCs. Right after collection, samples were placed at -80 degrees C and kept there until analysis. Sequences SGHDT (CDR1) and YYEEEE (CDR2) are obtained from the germline V gene. The germline V end is reduced by 4 bases and the J end by 7 bases; junction bases left unmatched: 8. Taken from cysteine to phenylalanine, the CDR3 has 15 residues. Just the 45-base CDR3 DNA is kept, in frame starting at base 1.

The sequenced sample was PBMCs, obtained before or after stereotactic body radiation therapy (not recorded which). This receptor was taken from a donor of 50 years or more with non-small cell lung cancer. The chain is encoded by TRBV5-6 joined to TRBJ2-2, with 9 bases in between that match TRBD1. The CDR3 region has the sequence CASSPRTGVIGELFF. The DNA sequence is as follows: TGTGCCAGCAGCCCGCGGACAGGGGTGATCGGGGAGCTGTTTTTT.